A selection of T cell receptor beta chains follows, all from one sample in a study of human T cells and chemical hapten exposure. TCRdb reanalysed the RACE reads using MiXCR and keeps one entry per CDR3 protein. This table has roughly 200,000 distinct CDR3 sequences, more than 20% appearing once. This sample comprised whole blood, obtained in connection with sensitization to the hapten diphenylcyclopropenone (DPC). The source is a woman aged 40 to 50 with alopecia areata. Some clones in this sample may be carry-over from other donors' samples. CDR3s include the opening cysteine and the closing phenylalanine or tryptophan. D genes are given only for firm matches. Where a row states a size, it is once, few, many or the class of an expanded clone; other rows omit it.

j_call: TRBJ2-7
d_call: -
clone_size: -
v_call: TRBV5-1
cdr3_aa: CASSWGGGSYEQYF
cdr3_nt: TGCGCCAGCAGCTGGGGTGGCGGATCCTACGAGCAGTACTTC

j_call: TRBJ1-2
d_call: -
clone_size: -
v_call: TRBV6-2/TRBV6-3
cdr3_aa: CASSYAPGDNYGYTF
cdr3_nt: TGTGCCAGCAGTTACGCCCCCGGGGATAACTATGGCTACACCTTC

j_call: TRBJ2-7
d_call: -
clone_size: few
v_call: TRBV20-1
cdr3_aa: CSARVREQYF
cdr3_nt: TGCAGTGCTAGAGTACGCGAGCAGTACTTC

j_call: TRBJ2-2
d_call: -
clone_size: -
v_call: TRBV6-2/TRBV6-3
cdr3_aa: CASTYEDWTNTGELFF
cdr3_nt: TGTGCCAGCACCTATGAGGACTGGACGAACACCGGGGAGCTGTTTTTT

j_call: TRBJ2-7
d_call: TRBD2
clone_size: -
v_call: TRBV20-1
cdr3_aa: CSARDLASGRKQYF
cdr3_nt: TGCAGTGCTAGAGATCTGGCTAGCGGGAGAAAGCAGTACTTC

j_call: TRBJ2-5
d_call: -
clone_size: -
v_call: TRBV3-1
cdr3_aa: CASSQSGPNTQYF
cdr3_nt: TGTGCCAGCAGCCAATCGGGCCCAAATACCCAGTACTTC

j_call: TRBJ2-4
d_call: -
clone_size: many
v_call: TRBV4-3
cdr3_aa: CASSQDEGNIQYF
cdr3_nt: TGCGCCAGCAGCCAAGATGAGGGTAACATTCAGTACTTC

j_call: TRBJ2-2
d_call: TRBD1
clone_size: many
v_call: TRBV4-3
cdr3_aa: CASSQQRGPGTGELFF
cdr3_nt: TGCGCCAGCAGCCAACAAAGGGGGCCGGGCACCGGGGAGCTGTTTTTT

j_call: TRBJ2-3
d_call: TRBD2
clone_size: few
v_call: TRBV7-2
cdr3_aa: CASSRSGAPTDTQYF
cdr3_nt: TGTGCCAGCAGCCGCAGCGGGGCCCCCACAGATACGCAGTATTTT

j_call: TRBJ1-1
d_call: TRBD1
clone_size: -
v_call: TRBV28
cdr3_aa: CASSPTDRLNTEAFF
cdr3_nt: TGTGCCAGCAGTCCTACGGACAGGTTGAACACTGAAGCTTTCTTT

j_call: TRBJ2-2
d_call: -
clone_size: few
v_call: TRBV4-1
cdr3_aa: CASSQGEWWELFF
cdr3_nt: TGCGCCAGCAGCCAAGGAGAATGGTGGGAGCTGTTTTTT

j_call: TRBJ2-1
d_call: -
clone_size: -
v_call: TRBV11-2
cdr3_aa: CASSLSTGSANEQFF
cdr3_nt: TGTGCCAGCAGCTTATCCACAGGGTCGGCCAATGAGCAGTTCTTC

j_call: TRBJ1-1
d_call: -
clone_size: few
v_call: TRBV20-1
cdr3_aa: CSARDTRRVAFF
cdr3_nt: TGCAGTGCTAGAGATACGAGACGGGTAGCTTTCTTT

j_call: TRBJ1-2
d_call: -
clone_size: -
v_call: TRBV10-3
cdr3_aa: CAAGRQTNYGYTF
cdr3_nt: TGTGCCGCCGGGCGGCAGACTAACTATGGCTACACCTTC

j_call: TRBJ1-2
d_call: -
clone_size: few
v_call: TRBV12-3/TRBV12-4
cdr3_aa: CASSLTHYGYTF
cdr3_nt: TGTGCCAGCAGTTTAACCCACTATGGCTACACCTTC

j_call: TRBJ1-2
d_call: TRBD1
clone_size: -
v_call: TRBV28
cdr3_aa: CASSTGVNYGYTF
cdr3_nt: TGTGCCAGCAGTACAGGGGTTAACTATGGCTACACCTTC

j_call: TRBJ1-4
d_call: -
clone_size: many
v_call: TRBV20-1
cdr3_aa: CSASRAGSEKLFF
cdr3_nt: TGCAGTGCTAGTCGGGCAGGGTCTGAAAAACTGTTTTTT

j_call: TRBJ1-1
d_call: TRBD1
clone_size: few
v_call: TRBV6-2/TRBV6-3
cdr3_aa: CASRTGAGAFF
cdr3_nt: TGTGCCAGCAGAACAGGGGCAGGAGCTTTCTTT

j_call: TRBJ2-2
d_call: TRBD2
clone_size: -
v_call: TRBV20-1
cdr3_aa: CSASGRAKIWNTGELFF
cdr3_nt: TGCAGTGCTAGTGGGAGGGCAAAGATATGGAACACCGGGGAGCTGTTTTTT

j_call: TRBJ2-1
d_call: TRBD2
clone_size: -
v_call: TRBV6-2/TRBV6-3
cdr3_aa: CASSSVGTSGSSYNEQFF
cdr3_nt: TGTGCCAGCAGTTCCGTCGGGACTAGCGGTAGCTCCTACAATGAGCAGTTCTTC

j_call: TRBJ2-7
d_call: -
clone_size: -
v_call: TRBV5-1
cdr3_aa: CASSPGQGFEQYF
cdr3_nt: TGCGCCAGCAGCCCGGGGCAGGGCTTTGAGCAGTACTTC

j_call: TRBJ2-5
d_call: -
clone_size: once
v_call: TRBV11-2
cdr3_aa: CASGGSGWPETQYF
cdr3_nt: TGTGCCAGCGGGGGGAGCGGATGGCCCGAGACCCAGTACTTC